The text below deals with one T cell receptor beta chain. PCR amplification relied on 60 Vbeta primers (plus 13 Jbeta primers). Profiled with immunoSEQ multiplex PCR; TCRdb holds only in-frame clones, not every one. The sample shows about 94,000 clones, around 8% of them seen only once. Germline CDR1 is MNHEY and CDR2 is SVGAGI. V lost 8 bases to trimming and J lost 3 bases, with 19 bases between them. The CDR3 length is 15 residues. This entry belongs to a study of cytomegalovirus exposure and HLA in healthy donors. The receptor's source is a man aged 50 to 60 in good health and CMV-seronegative. The material sequenced was PBMCs. The J gene is TRBJ1-1, the V gene TRBV6-5; D gene ambiguous. The CDR3 DNA follows: TGTGCCAGCGGCTGGCGGGGATATGGGGACACTGAAGCTTTCTTT. Translating gives CASGWRGYGDTEAFF.